Sequencing of this TCR beta chain was carried out in a study of T cell responses to AZD1222 COVID-19 vaccine. Whole-study results and caveats: CD4 TCRs covered the whole spike, strongest at regions 160-218 and 743-854. Only five or six individuals given AZD1222 were seropositive at baseline. Mostly white British, mostly female donors; authors suggested clonal diversity may be underestimated.

This clone was seen only a few times. Its antigen is as yet unknown. Whether given at about 4 or about 12 weeks, second doses were pooled. The length of the CDR3 is 15 residues. Germline assignment: CDR1 LGHDT and CDR2 YNNKEL (reference sequence). The ends lost 1 base at V and 4 bases at J; junction bases unmatched: 3. Data came from immunoSEQ multiplex PCR; TCRdb stores just in-frame clones and leaves some out. There are 140,000 to 150,000 clones in the sample; 92% occur only once, and roughly 3.5% lies in the top ten. This chain connects TRBV3-1 (or the pseudogene TRBV3-2) to TRBJ2-2, with 7 bases lining up with TRBD1. The TCR sequence derives from an adult who received the AZD1222 COVID-19 vaccine. The sample was peripheral blood, taken 28 days after the second AZD1222 dose. CDR3 sequence reads: CASSQGTGTTGELFF. The CDR3 DNA reads TGTGCCAGCAGCCAAGGGACAGGAACCACCGGGGAGCTGTTTTTT.